Below, 2 T cell receptor beta chains from the same sample are listed, as sequenced in a study of cytomegalovirus exposure and HLA in healthy donors. The table came from immunoSEQ multiplex PCR; TCRdb's copy has only in-frame clones and leaves some out. This table has tens of thousands of clones, 96% appearing once. The source material was PBMCs. The receptors stem from a man between 18 and 35 years old in good health and CMV-seronegative.

The rearrangement links TRBV30 to TRBJ2-7; a possible D gene is TRBD1 (6 bases). V dropped 2 bases and J dropped 3 bases, with 11 bases sitting between them. The CDR3 runs to 13 residues. Germline values: CDR1 GTSNPN, CDR2 SVGIG (reference sequence). CDR3 loop: CAWSPTGHYEQYV. CDR3 nucleotide sequence: TGTGCCTGGAGTCCAACAGGGCACTACGAGCAGTACGTC.

The rearrangement links TRBV28 to TRBJ1-1, with D perhaps matching TRBD1 (5 bases). The CDR3 loop spans 14 amino acids. Trimming took 6 bases from V and 2 from J, leaving 13 bases between them. Looked up from germline, CDR1 is MDHEN and CDR2 is SYDVKM. The CDR3 DNA reads as TGTGCCAGCAGGGGTCGACAGACCAACACTGAAGCTTTCTTT. It specifies CASRGRQTNTEAFF. Drawing the rest from reference TRBV28 and TRBJ1-1, the complete variable domain is DVKVTQSSRYLVKRTGEKVFLECVQDMDHENMFWYRQDPGLGLRLIYFSYDVKMKEKGDIPEGYSVSREKKERFSLILESASTNQTSMYLCASRGRQTNTEAFFGQGTRLTVV.